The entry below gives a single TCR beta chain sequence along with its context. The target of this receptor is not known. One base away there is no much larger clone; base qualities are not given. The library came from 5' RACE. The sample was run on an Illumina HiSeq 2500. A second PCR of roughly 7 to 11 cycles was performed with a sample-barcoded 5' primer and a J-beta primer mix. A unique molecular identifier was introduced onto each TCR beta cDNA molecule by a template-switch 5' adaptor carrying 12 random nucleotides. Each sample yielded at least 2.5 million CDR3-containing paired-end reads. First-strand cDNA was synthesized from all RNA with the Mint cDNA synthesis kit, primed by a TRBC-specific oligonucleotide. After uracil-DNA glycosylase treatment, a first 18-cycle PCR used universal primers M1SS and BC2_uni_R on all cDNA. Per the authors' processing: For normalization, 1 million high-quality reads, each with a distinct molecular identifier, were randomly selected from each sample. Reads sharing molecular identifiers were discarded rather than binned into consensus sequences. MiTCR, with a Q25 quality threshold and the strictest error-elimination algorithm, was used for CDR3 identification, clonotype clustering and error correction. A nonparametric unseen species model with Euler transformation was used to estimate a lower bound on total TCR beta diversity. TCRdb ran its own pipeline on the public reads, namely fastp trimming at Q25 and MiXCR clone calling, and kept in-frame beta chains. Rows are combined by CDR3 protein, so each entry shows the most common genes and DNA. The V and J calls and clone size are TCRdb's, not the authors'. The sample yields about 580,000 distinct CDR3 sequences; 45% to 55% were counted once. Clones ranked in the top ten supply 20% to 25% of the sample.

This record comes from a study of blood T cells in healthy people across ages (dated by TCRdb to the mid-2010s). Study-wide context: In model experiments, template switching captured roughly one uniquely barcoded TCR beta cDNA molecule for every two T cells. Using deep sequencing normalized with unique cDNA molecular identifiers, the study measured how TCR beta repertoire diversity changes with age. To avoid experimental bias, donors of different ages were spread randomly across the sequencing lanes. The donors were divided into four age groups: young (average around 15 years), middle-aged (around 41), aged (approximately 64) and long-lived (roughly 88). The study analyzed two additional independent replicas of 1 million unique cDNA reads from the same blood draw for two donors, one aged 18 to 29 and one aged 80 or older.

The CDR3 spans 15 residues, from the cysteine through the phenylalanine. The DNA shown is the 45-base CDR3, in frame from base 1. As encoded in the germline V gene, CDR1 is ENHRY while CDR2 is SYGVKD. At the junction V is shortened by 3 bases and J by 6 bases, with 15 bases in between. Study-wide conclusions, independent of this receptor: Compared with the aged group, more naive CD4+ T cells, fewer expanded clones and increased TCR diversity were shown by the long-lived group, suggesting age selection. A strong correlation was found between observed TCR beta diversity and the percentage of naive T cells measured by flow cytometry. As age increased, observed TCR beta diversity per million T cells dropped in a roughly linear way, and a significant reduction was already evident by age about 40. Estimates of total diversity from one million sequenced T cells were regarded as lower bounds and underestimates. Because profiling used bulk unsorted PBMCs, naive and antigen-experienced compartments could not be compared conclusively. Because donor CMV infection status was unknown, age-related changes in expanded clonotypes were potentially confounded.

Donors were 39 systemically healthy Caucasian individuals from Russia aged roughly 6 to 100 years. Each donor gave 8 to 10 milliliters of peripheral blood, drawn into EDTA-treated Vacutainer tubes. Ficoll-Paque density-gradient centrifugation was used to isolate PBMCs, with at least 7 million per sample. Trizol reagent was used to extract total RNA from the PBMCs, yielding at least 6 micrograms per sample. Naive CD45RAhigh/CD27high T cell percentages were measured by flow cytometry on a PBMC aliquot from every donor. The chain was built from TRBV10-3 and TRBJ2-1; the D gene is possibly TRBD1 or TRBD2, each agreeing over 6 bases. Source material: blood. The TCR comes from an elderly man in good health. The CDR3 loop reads CAISDREDSLNEQFF. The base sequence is TGTGCCATCAGTGATAGGGAGGACAGCCTCAATGAGCAGTTCTTC.